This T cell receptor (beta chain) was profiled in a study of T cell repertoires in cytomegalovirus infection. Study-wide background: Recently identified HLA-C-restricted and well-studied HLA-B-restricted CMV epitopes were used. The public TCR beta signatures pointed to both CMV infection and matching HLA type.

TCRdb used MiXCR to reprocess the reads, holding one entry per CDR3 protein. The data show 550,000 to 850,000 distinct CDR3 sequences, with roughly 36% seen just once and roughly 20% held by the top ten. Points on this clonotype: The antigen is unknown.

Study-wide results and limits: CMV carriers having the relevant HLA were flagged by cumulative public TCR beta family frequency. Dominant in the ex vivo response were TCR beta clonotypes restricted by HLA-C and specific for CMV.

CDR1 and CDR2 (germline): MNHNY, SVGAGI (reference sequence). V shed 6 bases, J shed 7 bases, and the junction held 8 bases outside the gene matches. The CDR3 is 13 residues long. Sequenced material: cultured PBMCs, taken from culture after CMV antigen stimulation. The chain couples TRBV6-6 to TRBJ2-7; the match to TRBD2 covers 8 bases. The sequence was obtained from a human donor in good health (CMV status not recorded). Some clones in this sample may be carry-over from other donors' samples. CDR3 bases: TGTGCCAGCAGGCTAGCGGGTGCTAGAGAGCAGTACTTC. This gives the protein CASRLAGAREQYF.